The rows below give T cell receptor beta chains drawn from one sample of a study of blood T cell repertoires in COVID-19. The assay was immunoSEQ multiplex PCR, and TCRdb's table has in-frame clones only and misses some. Among fewer than 250,000 clones listed, about 82% were seen once. Sequencing used PBMCs or T cells enriched from blood (not recorded which). The receptors originated from a woman aged 45 to 65 who had recovered from COVID-19. Both conserved end residues are part of each CDR3. The D gene is left open where the match is weak. Clone size is shown for a subset of rows, as once, few, many or a class of expanded clone.

J: TRBJ2-6
size: few
D: -
V: TRBV5-1
CDR3: CASSLAQGGSGANVLTF
DNA: TGCGCCAGCAGCTTGGCTCAGGGAGGCTCTGGGGCCAACGTCCTGACTTTC

J: TRBJ1-5
size: -
D: TRBD1
V: TRBV20-1
CDR3: CSASSGTGNSNQPQHF
DNA: TGCAGTGCTAGTTCCGGGACAGGCAATAGCAATCAGCCCCAGCATTTT

J: TRBJ2-7
size: -
D: -
V: TRBV6-2/TRBV6-3
CDR3: CASSYLVSYEQYF
DNA: TGTGCCAGCAGTTATCTAGTGTCCTACGAGCAGTACTTC

J: TRBJ2-5
size: -
D: TRBD1
V: TRBV6-5
CDR3: CASSSPRLTGYETQYF
DNA: TGTGCCAGCAGTTCACCCCGTCTGACAGGGTACGAGACCCAGTACTTC

J: TRBJ1-1
size: -
D: -
V: TRBV27
CDR3: CASSLQGRVNTEAFF
DNA: TGTGCCAGCAGTTTACAAGGGAGGGTGAACACTGAAGCTTTCTTT

J: TRBJ2-2
size: few
D: -
V: TRBV11-3
CDR3: CASSTWGGRTGELFF
DNA: TGTGCCAGCAGCACATGGGGGGGCAGGACCGGGGAGCTGTTTTTT

J: TRBJ2-3
size: -
D: -
V: TRBV5-6
CDR3: CASSSGDITTDTQYF
DNA: TGTGCCAGCAGCTCTGGGGACATCACCACAGATACGCAGTATTTT

J: TRBJ2-1
size: -
D: TRBD2
V: TRBV28
CDR3: CATHGLTSGSYNEQFF
DNA: TGTGCCACTCACGGCCTGACTAGCGGCTCCTACAATGAGCAGTTCTTC

J: TRBJ1-1
size: -
D: -
V: TRBV7-8
CDR3: CASSLAPGWSEAFF
DNA: TGTGCCAGCAGCTTAGCCCCCGGGTGGTCTGAAGCTTTCTTT

J: TRBJ1-3
size: -
D: -
V: TRBV7-9
CDR3: CVLPPNGGADTIYF
DNA: TGTGTATTGCCCCCCAATGGGGGCGCAGACACCATATATTTT

J: TRBJ1-1
size: -
D: -
V: TRBV6-6
CDR3: CASSYPEGNTEAFF
DNA: TGTGCCAGCAGTTACCCAGAGGGGAACACTGAAGCTTTCTTT

J: TRBJ2-3
size: -
D: -
V: TRBV19
CDR3: CASSMQRSSTDTQYF
DNA: TGTGCCAGTAGTATGCAGCGGAGTAGCACAGATACGCAGTATTTT

J: TRBJ1-2
size: -
D: -
V: TRBV27
CDR3: CASSRRPNYGYTF
DNA: TGTGCCAGCAGTAGGCGGCCTAACTATGGCTACACCTTC

J: TRBJ2-3
size: -
D: TRBD1
V: TRBV2
CDR3: CASRIWDSDLADTQYF
DNA: TGTGCCAGCAGGATATGGGACAGTGATCTGGCAGATACGCAGTATTTT

J: TRBJ1-5
size: -
D: -
V: TRBV5-5
CDR3: CASSLSVIGSNQPQHF
DNA: TGTGCCAGCAGCTTGTCCGTCATCGGGAGCAATCAGCCCCAGCATTTT

J: TRBJ1-3
size: -
D: -
V: TRBV9
CDR3: CASSAFGSAGNTIYF
DNA: TGTGCCAGCAGCGCTTTCGGGAGCGCCGGAAACACCATATATTTT

J: TRBJ1-5
size: -
D: -
V: TRBV27
CDR3: CASSFRGNNQPQHF
DNA: TGTGCCAGCAGTTTTCGAGGGAACAATCAGCCCCAGCATTTT

J: TRBJ1-5
size: -
D: -
V: TRBV27
CDR3: CASSETGRVAVHQPQHF
DNA: TGTGCCAGCAGTGAAACCGGCAGGGTAGCGGTCCATCAGCCCCAGCATTTT

J: TRBJ1-1
size: -
D: -
V: TRBV19
CDR3: CASKGAGGTEAFF
DNA: TGTGCCAGTAAAGGCGCGGGGGGCACTGAAGCTTTCTTT

J: TRBJ1-3
size: -
D: TRBD1
V: TRBV9
CDR3: CASSSLIAGTGARVYF
DNA: TGTGCCAGCAGCTCCCTTATAGCCGGGACAGGAGCGCGCGTGTATTTT

J: TRBJ1-5
size: -
D: -
V: TRBV19
CDR3: CASSIPQYNQPQHF
DNA: TGTGCCAGTAGTATCCCGCAGTACAATCAGCCCCAGCATTTT

J: TRBJ1-1
size: -
D: TRBD1
V: TRBV28
CDR3: CASSYRGTEAFF
DNA: TGTGCCAGCAGTTACAGGGGGACTGAAGCTTTCTTT

J: TRBJ2-3
size: once
D: -
V: TRBV5-5
CDR3: CASSLSPQNTDTQYF
DNA: TGTGCCAGCAGCTTGTCCCCCCAGAACACAGATACGCAGTATTTT

J: TRBJ1-3
size: -
D: TRBD1
V: TRBV9
CDR3: CASNLGQGAGNTIYF
DNA: TGTGCCAGCAACCTAGGACAGGGTGCTGGAAACACCATATATTTT

J: TRBJ2-7
size: -
D: TRBD1
V: TRBV29-1
CDR3: CSAQGDRAEQYF
DNA: TGCAGCGCCCAAGGGGACAGGGCCGAGCAGTACTTC

J: TRBJ2-1
size: -
D: -
V: TRBV11-1
CDR3: CASSLGGGPLGDEQFF
DNA: TGTGCCAGCAGCTTAGGTGGGGGCCCCCTAGGAGATGAGCAGTTCTTC

J: TRBJ2-3
size: -
D: TRBD1
V: TRBV6-4
CDR3: CASSETGDTDTQYF
DNA: TGTGCCAGCAGTGAGACAGGGGACACAGATACGCAGTATTTT

J: TRBJ1-2
size: -
D: -
V: TRBV28
CDR3: CASRGGSLVANYGYTF
DNA: TGTGCCAGCAGGGGGGGGAGCCTTGTGGCCAACTATGGCTACACCTTC

J: TRBJ2-1
size: -
D: TRBD2
V: TRBV7-9
CDR3: CASSLSKFGTSGFWQFF
DNA: TGTGCCAGCAGCTTAAGCAAGTTCGGGACTAGCGGGTTCTGGCAGTTCTTC

J: TRBJ2-2
size: -
D: TRBD1
V: TRBV6-2/TRBV6-3
CDR3: CASSSVRQGYNTGELFF
DNA: TGTGCCAGCAGCTCGGTCAGACAGGGTTATAACACCGGGGAGCTGTTTTTT

J: TRBJ2-1
size: -
D: TRBD2
V: TRBV7-8
CDR3: CASSLDGGAGGYNEQFF
DNA: TGTGCCAGCAGCCTAGACGGTGGGGCGGGAGGGTACAATGAGCAGTTCTTC

J: TRBJ1-5
size: few
D: -
V: TRBV19
CDR3: CASSIIGLNQPQHF
DNA: TGTGCCAGTAGTATTATTGGACTCAATCAGCCCCAGCATTTT

J: TRBJ2-2
size: -
D: TRBD2
V: TRBV5-6
CDR3: CASSSPGLAGDTGELFF
DNA: TGTGCCAGCAGCTCACCGGGACTAGCGGGAGACACCGGGGAGCTGTTTTTT

J: TRBJ1-1
size: -
D: TRBD1
V: TRBV7-9
CDR3: CASSFSGTANTEAFF
DNA: TGTGCCAGCAGTTTCTCCGGGACAGCGAACACTGAAGCTTTCTTT

J: TRBJ1-2
size: once
D: -
V: TRBV28
CDR3: CASSPPAYYGYTF
DNA: TGTGCCAGCAGCCCGCCGGCTTACTATGGCTACACTTTC

J: TRBJ2-7
size: -
D: TRBD1
V: TRBV2
CDR3: CANRQGTYEQYF
DNA: TGTGCCAACCGACAGGGAACCTACGAGCAGTACTTC

J: TRBJ2-1
size: -
D: -
V: TRBV24-1
CDR3: CATGTTIGEQFF
DNA: TGTGCCACCGGAACGACTATCGGAGAGCAGTTCTTC

J: TRBJ1-5
size: -
D: TRBD1
V: TRBV29-1
CDR3: CSAGTGQHQPQHF
DNA: TGCAGCGCTGGGACAGGGCAACATCAGCCCCAGCATTTT

J: TRBJ2-5
size: -
D: TRBD2
V: TRBV28
CDR3: CASSSAGGRVQETQYF
DNA: TGTGCCAGCAGCTCAGCCGGCGGGAGGGTCCAAGAGACCCAGTACTTC

J: TRBJ2-1
size: -
D: TRBD2
V: TRBV7-6
CDR3: CASTVRLAGGGEQFF
DNA: TGTGCCAGCACAGTCCGGCTGGCGGGGGGCGGGGAGCAGTTCTTC

J: TRBJ2-5
size: -
D: -
V: TRBV10-1
CDR3: CASSESRGRETQYF
DNA: TGCGCCAGCAGTGAAAGTAGGGGCCGCGAGACCCAGTACTTC

J: TRBJ1-5
size: -
D: -
V: TRBV18
CDR3: CASSPDTSNQPQHF
DNA: TGTGCCAGCTCACCGGACACTAGCAATCAGCCCCAGCATTTT

J: TRBJ1-1
size: -
D: TRBD1
V: TRBV15
CDR3: CATSRDPRGQAFF
DNA: TGTGCCACCAGCAGAGATCCGAGGGGGCAAGCTTTCTTT

J: TRBJ1-1
size: -
D: -
V: TRBV4-3
CDR3: CASSQGHRYTEAFF
DNA: TGCGCCAGCAGCCAAGGACATCGTTACACTGAAGCTTTCTTT

J: TRBJ1-6
size: -
D: -
V: TRBV7-6
CDR3: CASSLSQGSNSPLHF
DNA: TGTGCCAGCAGCTTATCCCAGGGTTCTAATTCACCCCTCCACTTT

J: TRBJ1-2
size: -
D: TRBD1
V: TRBV2
CDR3: CASSPGTGLYGYTF
DNA: TGTGCCAGCAGTCCCGGGACAGGGCTCTATGGCTACACCTTC

J: TRBJ2-7
size: once
D: TRBD1
V: TRBV2
CDR3: CASRGQELIYEQYF
DNA: TGTGCCAGCAGGGGACAGGAATTAATCTACGAGCAGTACTTC

J: TRBJ2-3
size: -
D: TRBD2
V: TRBV14
CDR3: CASSPRLAGVQDTQYF
DNA: TGTGCCAGCAGCCCTAGACTAGCGGGAGTACAAGATACGCAGTATTTT

J: TRBJ1-1
size: -
D: TRBD1
V: TRBV24-1
CDR3: CATSDTGTGLNTEAFF
DNA: TGTGCCACCAGTGACACCGGGACAGGGCTGAACACTGAAGCTTTCTTT

J: TRBJ1-6
size: -
D: TRBD1
V: TRBV4-1
CDR3: CASSHQPTRDSFNSPLHF
DNA: TGCGCCAGCAGCCATCAACCAACCCGGGACAGCTTCAATTCACCCCTCCACTTT

J: TRBJ1-3
size: -
D: TRBD1
V: TRBV6-5
CDR3: CASTSQGAFGNTIYF
DNA: TGTGCCAGCACGTCACAGGGGGCGTTTGGAAACACCATATATTTT

J: TRBJ1-2
size: -
D: -
V: TRBV18
CDR3: CASSPTTRVDYGYTF
DNA: TGTGCCAGCTCACCAACTACCAGGGTGGACTATGGCTACACCTTC

J: TRBJ1-3
size: -
D: -
V: TRBV11-3
CDR3: CASSLNRVENTIYF
DNA: TGTGCCAGCAGCCTGAACAGGGTGGAAAACACCATATATTTT

J: TRBJ2-3
size: -
D: -
V: TRBV7-2
CDR3: CASSLAIGGNTDTQYF
DNA: TGTGCCAGCAGCTTAGCGATCGGAGGGAACACAGATACGCAGTATTTT

J: TRBJ1-2
size: -
D: -
V: TRBV7-2
CDR3: CASSLAVVAGYGYTF
DNA: TGTGCCAGCAGCTTAGCGGTGGTGGCAGGGTATGGCTACACCTTC